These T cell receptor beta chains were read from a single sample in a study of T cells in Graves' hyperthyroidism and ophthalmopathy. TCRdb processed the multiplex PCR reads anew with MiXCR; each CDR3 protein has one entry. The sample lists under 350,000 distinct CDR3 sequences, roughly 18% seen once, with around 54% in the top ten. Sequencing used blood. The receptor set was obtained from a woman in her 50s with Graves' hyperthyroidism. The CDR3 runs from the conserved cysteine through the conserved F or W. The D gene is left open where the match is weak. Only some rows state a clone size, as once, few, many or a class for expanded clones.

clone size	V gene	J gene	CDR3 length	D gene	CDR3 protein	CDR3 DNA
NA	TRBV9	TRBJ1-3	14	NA	CASSVGATGNTIYF	TGTGCCAGCAGCGTAGGTGCGACTGGAAACACCATATATTTT
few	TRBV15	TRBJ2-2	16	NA	CATSRDWGAYAGELFF	TGTGCCACCAGCAGAGATTGGGGGGCTTACGCCGGGGAGCTGTTTTTT
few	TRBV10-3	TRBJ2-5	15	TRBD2	CAISDPTSGGETQYF	TGTGCCATCAGTGATCCCACTAGCGGGGGTGAGACCCAGTACTTC
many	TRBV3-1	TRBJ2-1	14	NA	CASILSGAYNEQFF	TGTGCCAGCATACTTAGCGGCGCCTACAATGAGCAGTTCTTC
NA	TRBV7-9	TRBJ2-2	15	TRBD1	CASSSGTGITGELFF	TGTGCCAGCAGCTCCGGGACAGGGATTACCGGGGAGCTGTTTTTT
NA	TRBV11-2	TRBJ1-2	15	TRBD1	CASRTQGQGACGYTF	TGTGCCAGCAGGACTCAAGGACAGGGGGCTTGTGGCTACACCTTC
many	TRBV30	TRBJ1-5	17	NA	CAWSDPGDRTGGQPQHF	TGTGCCTGGAGCGACCCAGGGGACCGAACCGGAGGCCAGCCCCAGCATTTT
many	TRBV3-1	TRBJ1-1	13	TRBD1	CASSQEIRGRSFF	TGTGCCAGCAGCCAAGAGATCAGGGGGCGGTCTTTCTTT
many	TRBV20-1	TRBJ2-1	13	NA	CSARASRNNEQFF	TGCAGTGCTAGGGCATCGAGGAACAATGAGCAGTTCTTC
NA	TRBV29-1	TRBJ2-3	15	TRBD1	CSVEDGQGLPDTQYF	TGCAGCGTTGAAGATGGACAGGGGTTGCCAGATACGCAGTATTTT
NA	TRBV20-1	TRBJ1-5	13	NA	CSALKGSNQPQHF	TGCAGTGCTCTGAAGGGGAGCAATCAGCCCCAGCATTTT
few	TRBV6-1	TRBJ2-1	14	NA	CASVAPYPYNEQFF	TGTGCCAGCGTCGCCCCTTATCCCTACAATGAGCAGTTCTTC
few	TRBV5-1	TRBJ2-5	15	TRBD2	CASSPTSGVQETQYF	TGCGCCAGCAGCCCGACTAGCGGGGTCCAAGAGACCCAGTACTTC
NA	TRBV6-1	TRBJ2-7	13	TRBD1	CASSTGGRYEQYF	TGTGCCAGCAGTACAGGGGGCAGGTACGAGCAGTACTTC
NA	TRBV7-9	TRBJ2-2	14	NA	CASSLPSGPGELFF	TGTGCCAGCAGCTTACCCTCAGGGCCCGGGGAGCTGTTTTTT
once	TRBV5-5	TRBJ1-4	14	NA	CASSSGRGNEKLFF	TGTGCCAGCAGCTCCGGACGGGGGAATGAAAAACTGTTTTTT
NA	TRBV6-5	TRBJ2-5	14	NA	CASSYGVGKETQYF	TGTGCCAGCAGTTACGGAGTTGGAAAAGAGACCCAGTACTTC
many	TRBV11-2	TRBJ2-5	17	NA	CASSPAWGRRLQETQYF	TGTGCCAGCAGCCCAGCTTGGGGTAGGCGGCTCCAAGAGACCCAGTACTTC